These T cell receptor beta chains were read from a single sample in a study of STAT5B mutations in CD4+ large granular lymphocyte leukemia. Some clones are missing from TCRdb's copy, which holds only in-frame ones; the method was immunoSEQ multiplex PCR. This repertoire shows more than 45,000 clones, less than 85% found once; its top ten account for 1.5% to 1.9%. The sequenced material came from CD4+ T cells from blood buffy coats. The receptor source for this set is a human donor in good health. The CDR3 runs from the conserved cysteine through the conserved F or W. Fields, in order: J gene, V gene, D gene, clone size, CDR3 DNA, CDR3 protein. The D gene is left open where the match is weak. Size tells how often a clone was seen (once, few, many) or the class of an expanded clone, and some rows leave it out.

TRBJ1-1	TRBV5-1	-	-	TGCGCCAGCAGCCTTACAGGTGACAGCTGGGTGGGCAAAGCTTTCTTT	CASSLTGDSWVGKAFF
TRBJ1-4	TRBV5-1	TRBD1	-	TGCGCCAGCAGCTTGGCTATGGGACAGCTTAATGAAAAACTGTTTTTT	CASSLAMGQLNEKLFF
TRBJ2-5	TRBV6-1	-	few	TGTGCCAGCAGTGAGATTCGAGAGACCCAGTACTTC	CASSEIRETQYF
TRBJ1-2	TRBV9	-	-	TGTGCCAGCACCGTAGATGGGACCCCCTTTGGCTACACCTTC	CASTVDGTPFGYTF
TRBJ1-2	TRBV29-1	TRBD1	-	TGCAGCGTTTCCTCAGGGGGCGCGGGCGGCTACACCTTC	CSVSSGGAGGYTF
TRBJ1-1	TRBV9	TRBD1	-	TGTGCCAGCAGCCCACGACAGGGCCGACCCACTGAAGCTTTCTTT	CASSPRQGRPTEAFF
TRBJ1-3	TRBV4-2	TRBD1	-	TGTGCCAGCAGCCAAGACTTTAACCCCAGGGGGGTTGGAAACACCATATATTTT	CASSQDFNPRGVGNTIYF
TRBJ2-3	TRBV7-2	-	once	TGTGCCAGCAGCAGGGAACTTTCGGATACGCAGTATTTT	CASSRELSDTQYF
TRBJ2-2	TRBV19	TRBD1	-	TGTGCCAGTAGACGGGACAGGGCCACCGGGGAGCTGTTTTTT	CASRRDRATGELFF
TRBJ1-4	TRBV5-1	TRBD1	once	TGCGCCAGCAGCCATGGACAGGGCTCCTTCACTAATGAAAAACTGTTTTTT	CASSHGQGSFTNEKLFF
TRBJ1-4	TRBV5-1	TRBD1	-	TGCGCCAGCAGCTCACAGGGGGCGGTTGAAAAACTGTTTTTT	CASSSQGAVEKLFF
TRBJ2-2	TRBV25-1	-	-	TGTGCCAGCAGTGACCCCGCGGGGGCCCCCACCGGGGAGCTGTTTTTT	CASSDPAGAPTGELFF
TRBJ2-2	TRBV2	-	once	TGTGCCAGCAGTGAACTGGGAATTCGGAACACCGGGGAGCTGTTTTTT	CASSELGIRNTGELFF
TRBJ2-1	TRBV7-6	-	once	TGTGCCAGCAGCAGAGGGGCGGAGCAGTTCTTC	CASSRGAEQFF
TRBJ1-5	TRBV6-1	TRBD1	-	TGTGCCTCAGGGGGCTCTCAGCCCCAGCATTTT	CASGGSQPQHF
TRBJ2-2	TRBV5-1	TRBD1	few	TGCGCCAGCACCCCAGGGGACAGGGGTTATTCCGGGGAGCTGTTTTTT	CASTPGDRGYSGELFF